This TCR beta chain was obtained from a study of cytomegalovirus exposure and HLA in healthy donors. Study-wide points: In vitro experiments confirmed that a few CMV-associated chains were specific for CMV antigens. The study recorded over 150 TCR beta chains that were cytomegalovirus-associated.

CDR1 is MDHEN, CDR2 SYDVKM, per germline. The ends were cut back, 6 bases at V and 7 bases at J, with 13 bases in the middle. The length of the CDR3 is 12 residues. Repertoires were generated with immunoSEQ multiplex PCR, while TCRdb's copy carries only in-frame clones and drops some. Of 90,000 to 130,000 clones in the sample, 70% to 90% were seen once. Worth noting for this clone: The antigen is undetermined.

This receptor was identified in a woman aged 30 to 39 in good health and CMV-seropositive. Sequenced input: PBMCs. This chain links TRBV28 with TRBJ2-7; a possible D gene is TRBD2 (5 bases). CDR3 protein: CASRSRETEQYF. Written as DNA, the CDR3 is TGTGCCAGCAGGTCGAGGGAAACAGAGCAGTACTTC.